This TCR beta chain is drawn from a study of Graves' ophthalmopathy and Graves' hyperthyroidism. Turning to the study itself: Before any treatment was given, at initial diagnosis, peripheral blood was collected.

Patients with other autoimmune diseases, uncontrolled infections, pregnancy or lactation were excluded. Amplified material comprised TCR beta CDR3 regions derived from RNA transcripts. HTBI-primed RT-PCR formed the first round, and a multiplex PCR formed the second. TCRdb re-called the multiplex PCR reads through MiXCR, storing one row per CDR3 protein. The sample holds 660,000 or so distinct CDR3 sequences, about 40% seen once. This clonotype originated in an adult man with Graves' ophthalmopathy. The source material was peripheral blood.

The CDR3 sequence: CASRTGRGETQYF. As DNA, the CDR3 is TGTGCCAGCCGGACAGGGAGGGGGGAGACCCAGTACTTC. V usage is TRBV7-8 and J usage is TRBJ2-5; TRBD1 is a possible D gene (8 bases). The germline V gene has CDR1 SGHVS and CDR2 FQNEAQ. The ends were cut back, 8 bases at V and 5 bases at J, with 15 bases in the middle. CDR3 length: 13 residues.